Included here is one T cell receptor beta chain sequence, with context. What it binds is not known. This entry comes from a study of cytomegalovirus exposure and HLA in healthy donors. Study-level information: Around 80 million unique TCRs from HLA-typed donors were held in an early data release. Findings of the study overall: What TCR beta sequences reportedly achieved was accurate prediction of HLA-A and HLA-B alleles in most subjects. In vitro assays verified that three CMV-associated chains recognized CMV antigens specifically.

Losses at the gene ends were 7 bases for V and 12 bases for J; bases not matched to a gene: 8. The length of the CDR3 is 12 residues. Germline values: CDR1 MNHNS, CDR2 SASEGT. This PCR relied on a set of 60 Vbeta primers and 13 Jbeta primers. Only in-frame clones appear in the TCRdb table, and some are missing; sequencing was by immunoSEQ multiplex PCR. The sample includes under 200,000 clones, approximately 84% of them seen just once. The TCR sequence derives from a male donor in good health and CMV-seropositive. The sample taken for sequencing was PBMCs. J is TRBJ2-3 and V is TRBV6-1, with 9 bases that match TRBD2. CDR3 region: CASMEAGGPQYF. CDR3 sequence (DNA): TGTGCCAGCATGGAGGCGGGAGGGCCCCAGTATTTT.